The rows below give T cell receptor beta chains drawn from one sample of a study of Graves' ophthalmopathy and Graves' hyperthyroidism. MiXCR, applied by TCRdb to the multiplex PCR reads, yields one record per CDR3 protein. The data show hundreds of thousands of distinct CDR3 sequences, approximately 15% seen once. The sample taken for sequencing was peripheral blood. These TCRs come from a young woman with stable Graves' hyperthyroidism. The CDR3 runs from the conserved cysteine through the conserved F or W. Fields, in order: J gene, clone size, D gene, V gene, CDR3 protein, CDR3 DNA. D genes are given only for firm matches. Not every row has a clone size; where given, it reads once, few, many or a size class.

>TRBJ1-1|NA|TRBD1|TRBV5-1
CASSPGQGRVSEAFF
TGCGCCAGCAGCCCCGGACAGGGGCGAGTCTCTGAAGCTTTCTTT
>TRBJ1-5|many|NA|TRBV10-3
CAISESTGLQPQHF
TGTGCCATCAGTGAGTCGACAGGACTTCAGCCCCAGCATTTT
>TRBJ2-5|many|TRBD1|TRBV29-1
CSGGGIQETQYF
TGCAGCGGAGGGGGCATCCAAGAGACCCAGTACTTC
>TRBJ1-6|many|NA|TRBV6-1
CASSERETSPLHF
TGTGCCAGCAGTGAAAGAGAAACTTCACCCCTCCACTTT
>TRBJ2-3|few|TRBD1|TRBV24-1
CATSDTNRGDTQYF
TGTGCCACCAGTGATACCAACAGGGGAGATACGCAGTATTTT
>TRBJ2-7|NA|NA|TRBV5-1
CASSRAPGEEDEQYF
TGCGCCAGCAGCCGAGCCCCAGGGGAGGAAGACGAGCAGTACTTC
>TRBJ1-2|many|NA|TRBV20-1
CSASHVRKRGDYGYTF
TGCAGTGCTAGTCATGTTCGGAAAAGGGGAGACTATGGCTACACCTTC
>TRBJ2-7|many|NA|TRBV14
CASSQVVMAGTTYEQYF
TGTGCCAGCAGCCAAGTTGTTATGGCAGGTACGACCTACGAGCAGTACTTC
>TRBJ1-2|many|TRBD1|TRBV7-3
CASSLGGGQGRLEGYTF
TGTGCCAGCAGCTTAGGTGGAGGACAGGGGCGTCTAGAAGGCTACACCTTC
>TRBJ2-5|many|NA|TRBV6-1
CASRPEGRPRSQETQYF
TGTGCCAGCAGGCCCGAGGGGCGGCCAAGAAGTCAAGAGACCCAGTACTTC
>TRBJ1-2|many|NA|TRBV7-9
CASSLTASNYGYTF
TGTGCCAGCAGCTTAACGGCTTCTAACTATGGCTACACCTTC
>TRBJ1-2|many|NA|TRBV12-5
CASGTSSDRAPGYTF
TGTGCTAGCGGGACATCTTCCGACAGAGCCCCTGGCTACACCTTC
>TRBJ1-6|many|NA|TRBV6-5
CASSYSFWETSPLHF
TGTGCCAGCAGTTACTCCTTTTGGGAGACTTCACCCCTCCACTTT
>TRBJ2-5|NA|TRBD2|TRBV20-1
CSARDGLAGGNQETQYF
TGCAGTGCTAGAGATGGCCTAGCGGGGGGGAACCAAGAGACCCAGTACTTC
>TRBJ2-4|many|NA|TRBV6-2/TRBV6-3
CASSGGSKNIKYF
TGTGCCAGCAGTGGGGGTTCCAAAAACATTAAGTACTTC
>TRBJ2-5|NA|TRBD1|TRBV6-1
CASSASGQGGETQYF
TGTGCCAGCAGTGCCTCGGGACAGGGAGGGGAGACCCAGTACTTC
>TRBJ2-4|few|NA|TRBV7-9
CASSSNIRGRNIQYF
TGTGCCAGCAGCTCAAACATCCGAGGGAGGAACATTCAGTACTTC
>TRBJ2-2|few|TRBD1|TRBV12-3/TRBV12-4
CASSSGTGVGELFF
TGTGCCAGCAGTTCGGGTACAGGGGTAGGGGAGCTGTTTTTT
>TRBJ1-6|many|NA|TRBV11-2
CASSPNRALNSPLHF
TGTGCCAGCAGCCCTAACAGGGCCCTCAATTCACCCCTCCACTTT
>TRBJ1-2|many|NA|TRBV19
CASRQIGQGHGYTF
TGTGCCAGTAGACAGATAGGGCAGGGACATGGCTACACCTTC
>TRBJ2-2|NA|NA|TRBV14
CASSQGPGDGELFF
TGTGCCAGCAGCCAAGGCCCGGGCGACGGGGAGCTGTTTTTT
>TRBJ1-2|many|NA|TRBV20-1
CSVVVGSYTF
TGCAGTGTGGTCGTGGGCAGCTACACCTTC
>TRBJ1-1|NA|NA|TRBV6-1
CASRQGAEAFF
TGTGCCAGCAGGCAGGGCGCTGAAGCTTTCTTT
>TRBJ2-5|many|NA|TRBV7-9
CASSLRGGLSAQYF
TGTGCCAGCAGCCTCAGGGGGGGATTGTCGGCCCAGTACTTC
>TRBJ1-1|many|NA|TRBV12-3/TRBV12-4
CASTLPGREAFF
TGTGCCAGCACCTTACCGGGGAGGGAAGCTTTCTTT
>TRBJ2-7|NA|TRBD1|TRBV10-3
CAMGKGAFDEQYF
TGTGCCATGGGGAAGGGGGCGTTTGATGAGCAGTACTTC
>TRBJ1-5|many|TRBD1|TRBV12-3/TRBV12-4
CASTTGTGTYSNQPQHF
TGTGCCAGCACCACCGGGACAGGGACCTATAGCAATCAGCCCCAGCATTTT
>TRBJ1-2|many|NA|TRBV29-1
CSVVGGNGYTF
TGCAGCGTTGTGGGGGGCAATGGCTACACCTTC
>TRBJ2-5|many|TRBD1|TRBV24-1
CATSESPGTGSSQYF
TGTGCCACCAGTGAGTCCCCAGGGACAGGGTCCAGCCAGTACTTC
>TRBJ2-7|many|NA|TRBV4-1
CASSPLGSGFHEQYF
TGCGCCAGCAGCCCCCTCGGGTCGGGGTTCCACGAGCAGTACTTC
>TRBJ2-4|NA|TRBD1|TRBV2
CASGQGVKNIQYF
TGTGCCAGCGGCCAGGGGGTAAAAAACATTCAGTACTTC
>TRBJ2-5|many|NA|TRBV5-1
CASSLQLGETQYF
TGCGCCAGCAGCTTACAGCTTGGGGAGACCCAGTACTTC
>TRBJ1-1|few|TRBD1|TRBV28
CPDRDREDTEAFF
TGTCCCGACCGGGACAGGGAGGACACTGAAGCTTTCTTT
>TRBJ2-7|many|NA|TRBV2
CASSAVVTYEQYF
TGTGCCAGCAGTGCGGTAGTCACCTACGAGCAGTACTTC
>TRBJ1-6|many|NA|TRBV12-5
CASGPTRDSPLHF
TGTGCTAGTGGTCCAACACGGGATTCACCCCTCCACTTT
>TRBJ1-5|many|NA|TRBV29-1
CSVEGGFNQPQHF
TGCAGCGTTGAGGGGGGTTTCAATCAGCCCCAGCATTTT